Below are 20 T cell receptor beta chains sequenced from a single sample in a study of regulatory T cells in long-lasting Graves disease. Time point of the sample: newly diagnosed GD, antithyroid drugs for less than 3 months. PBMC-derived RNA was used for the TCR library. Construction of TCR beta libraries relied on iRepertoire HTBI primers and on Arm-PCR targeting CDR3 regions. TCRdb re-analysed the multiplex PCR reads in MiXCR, keeping a single row per CDR3 protein. The sample includes some 400,000 distinct CDR3 sequences, 14% to 15% of them seen just once. These data are also associated with another study on T cells in Graves' hyperthyroidism and ophthalmopathy.

Sequenced material: peripheral blood mononuclear cells (PBMCs), taken at new diagnosis, from a patient treated with antithyroid drugs. These receptors were taken from a woman in her 30s with Graves disease.

This clonotype was observed at least ten times. The V call is TRBV4-1, the J call TRBJ2-1; D is perhaps TRBD2 (5 bases). The CDR3 is 16 residues long. Trimming pared 1 base from V and 7 bases from J, leaving 17 bases between. The germline V gene has CDR1 MGHRA and CDR2 YSYEKL. The CDR3 protein is CASSQVGERNLNEQFF. The DNA for the CDR3 is TGCGCCAGCAGCCAAGTCGGGGAGCGGAATTTGAATGAGCAGTTCTTC.

This sequence joins TRBV5-1 and TRBJ2-1, with a possible D match to TRBD2 (6 bases). Germline V gene data show CDR1 as SGHRS and CDR2 as YFSETQ. This CDR3 comprises 15 residues. V shed 0 bases and J shed 3 bases, with 10 bases lying between them. The CDR3 loop is CASSLALGGYNEQFF. CDR3 coding DNA: TGCGCCAGCAGCTTGGCCTTGGGGGGCTACAATGAGCAGTTCTTC.

The chain couples TRBV30 to TRBJ2-5; a possible D gene is TRBD1 (9 bases). The germline gives CDR1 GTSNPN, CDR2 SVGIG (reference sequence). V lost 5 bases and J lost 7, with 29 bases in between. The CDR3 is 17 amino acids. DNA of the CDR3: TGTGCCTGGGATAACGGGAGGGGGGGACAGGGATTTGGGACCCAGTACTTC. It yields the protein CAWDNGRGGQGFGTQYF.

This clonotype occurred many times. The chain employs TRBV5-1 and TRBJ1-1, with 9 bases that match TRBD1. Trimming took 4 bases from V and 4 from J; bases not matched to a gene: 8. CDR1 and CDR2 from the germline V gene are SGHRS and YFSETQ. This CDR3 is built from 15 residues. CDR3 coding DNA: TGCGCCAGCAGCATGAGGGACAGGGATGGCACTGAAGCTTTCTTT. Protein: CASSMRDRDGTEAFF.

The table lists this clonotype with many counts. The chain is built from TRBV12-3 or TRBV12-4 and TRBJ2-3; D call uncertain. Trimming pared 2 bases from V and 5 bases from J, leaving 11 bases between. This CDR3 has 14 residues. CDR3 DNA: TGTGCCAGCAGTTTAAGGCCGCCCCAAGATACGCAGTATTTT. Amino acid sequence: CASSLRPPQDTQYF.

The chain combines TRBV28 with TRBJ2-6; the D gene is possibly TRBD2 (7 bases). The length of the CDR3 is 21 residues. Germline values: CDR1 MDHEN, CDR2 SYDVKM. V lost 4 bases and J 0 bases, leaving 25 bases between the germline ends. CDR3 sequence (DNA): TGTGCCAGCAGTTGGGGGGGCGGACACTTTAACAGTCACTCTGGGGCCAACGTCCTGACTTTC. It is translated as CASSWGGGHFNSHSGANVLTF.

This clonotype showed up many times. The chain is built from TRBV2 and TRBJ1-3; D uncertain. The CDR3 has 12 residues. V lost 2 bases and J 8 bases, leaving 7 bases between the germline ends. The germline V gene has CDR1 SNHLY and CDR2 FYNNEI. The CDR3 protein is CASSESGDTIYF. The CDR3 nucleotides read TGTGCCAGCAGTGAATCTGGGGACACCATATATTTT.

A few counts support this clonotype. The chain joins TRBV10-3 to TRBJ1-1, with TRBD1 identical over 7 bases. The CDR3 is 15 amino acids. Germline assignment: CDR1 ENHRY and CDR2 SYGVKD. V gave up 0 bases and J gave up 5 bases; unmatched junction bases: 6. The CDR3 DNA reads as TGTGCCATCAGTGAGTCGACAGGGAGGTGGACTGAAGCTTTCTTT. The encoded protein is CAISESTGRWTEAFF.

The sample holds many counts of this clonotype. This chain joins TRBV20-1 and TRBJ2-5, with 11 bases lining up with TRBD1. The CDR3 consists of 19 residues. Germline assignment: CDR1 DFQATT and CDR2 SNEGSKA (reference sequence). V trimming: 0 bases; J trimming: 2 bases; junction bases outside the gene matches: 14. CDR3 protein: CSARDYGQGAIRGQETQYF. CDR3 nucleotides: TGCAGTGCTAGAGATTACGGACAGGGGGCGATTCGAGGGCAAGAGACCCAGTACTTC.

This clonotype was found many times. The chain combines TRBV7-8 with TRBJ2-7; 9 nucleotides match TRBD2. V lost 5 bases and J lost 3; bases outside the gene matches: 8. The CDR3 consists of 15 residues. Per germline, CDR1 SGHVS and CDR2 FQNEAQ. The CDR3 DNA is TGTGCCAGCAGCCAGGGCGGGGGGGACTACTACGAGCAGTACTTC. Translated: CASSQGGGDYYEQYF.

Worth noting for this clonotype: Just one base apart from a much larger clone, this may be a read error. The chain joins TRBV12-3 or TRBV12-4 to TRBJ2-3, with TRBD2 identical over 13 bases. The CDR3 loop spans 16 amino acids. The J segment lost 6 bases and the V segment lost 5 bases, leaving 8 bases of the junction unmatched. In DNA form, the CDR3 reads TGTGCCAGCAGTCTTGGAGGACTAGCGGGAGCGGATACGCAGTATTTT. It yields the protein CASSLGGLAGADTQYF.

This clonotype was detected only a few times. This chain links TRBV24-1 with TRBJ1-2; D is unresolved. CDR1 KGHDR and CDR2 SFDVKD come from the germline V gene. Deletions cut 0 bases from V and 8 bases from J, with 9 bases between. The CDR3 has 13 residues. The CDR3 region is CATSDLHGLGYTF. The CDR3, as DNA: TGTGCCACCAGTGATTTGCACGGGTTAGGCTACACCTTC.

This chain joins TRBV27 and TRBJ1-1, with 7 bases that match TRBD1. The CDR3 totals 14 residues. V lost 5 bases, J lost 3 bases, and 6 bases stayed unmatched. Germline V gene sequence: CDR1 MNHEY, CDR2 SMNVEV (reference sequence). The CDR3 region has the DNA TGTGCCAGCAGTCCCGCAGGGGGATACACTGAAGCTTTCTTT. The encoded protein is CASSPAGGYTEAFF.

This sequence joins TRBV5-1 and TRBJ2-5; 9 bases match TRBD2. Matching the DNA end better, TRBJ2-1 makes the J call doubtful. The V gene's germline CDR1 is SGHRS and CDR2 YFSETQ. The CDR3 runs 13 residues. The CDR3 DNA reads as TGCGCCAGCACGCGGGAGGGAGGCAATGAGCAGTTCTTC. It is translated as CASTREGGNEQFF.

In its sample, this clonotype was seen many times. This chain connects TRBV5-5 to TRBJ2-1, with D perhaps matching TRBD2 (6 bases). V was shortened by 4 bases and J by 6 bases, with 23 bases between the two germline ends. The CDR3 is 17 amino acids. Germline V gene data show CDR1 as SGHKS and CDR2 as YYEKEE (reference sequence). CDR3 DNA: TGTGCCAGCAGCCATACCCCCGGGACTGGGGTTGCCAATGAGCAGTTCTTC. Residues: CASSHTPGTGVANEQFF.

This chain links TRBV9 with TRBJ1-1; 10 nucleotides agree with TRBD1. Per germline, CDR1 SGDLS and CDR2 YYNGEE. The CDR3 runs to 15 residues. Trimming took 4 bases from V and 5 from J; bases not matched to a gene: 8. CDR3 coding DNA: TGTGCCAGCAGCCAAGACGGGACAGGGGATACTGAAGCTTTCTTT. Its protein product is CASSQDGTGDTEAFF.

The table lists this clonotype with a few counts. The chain uses TRBV28 and TRBJ1-5, with D possibly matching TRBD1 (5 bases). Germline CDR1 MDHEN, CDR2 SYDVKM. V was clipped by 7 bases and J by 0 bases, with 13 bases between them. This CDR3 contains 15 residues. CDR3 nucleotide sequence: TGTGCCAGCATCCCTCGAGGGGATAGCAATCAGCCCCAGCATTTT. Protein product: CASIPRGDSNQPQHF.

The chain couples TRBV19 to TRBJ2-1, with TRBD1 matching 8 bases. V gave up 4 bases and J gave up 7 bases; unmatched junction bases: 15. The germline gives CDR1 LNHDA, CDR2 SQIVND (reference sequence). This CDR3 region has 17 residues. The CDR3 is CASSTPIWTGLGNEQFF. Here the CDR3 DNA reads TGTGCCAGTAGTACCCCAATATGGACAGGGTTGGGGAATGAGCAGTTCTTC.

Points on this clonotype: The junction differs from germline at one of its ends, possibly a read error. The chain joins TRBV28 to TRBJ2-3; 11 nucleotides line up with TRBD2. CDR3 length: 14 residues. The germline V gene encodes CDR1 MDHEN and CDR2 SYDVKM. The CDR3 DNA is TGTGCCAGCAGTTTGGGACTAGCGGCCCCTGCGCAGTGTTTT. Translating gives CASSLGLAAPAQCF.

The table lists this clonotype with a count of one. A much larger clone is a single base away; this may be a read error. The CDR3 sequence: CAMDRGSYEQFF. CDR3 coding DNA: TGTGCCATGGACAGGGGGTCCTACGAGCAGTTCTTC. This sequence joins TRBV30 and TRBJ2-1; 10 bases agree with TRBD1. Germline V gene sequence: CDR1 GTSNPN, CDR2 SVGIG (reference sequence). The V segment lost 8 bases and the J segment 10 bases; nucleotides outside the gene matches: 8. The CDR3 loop spans 12 amino acids.